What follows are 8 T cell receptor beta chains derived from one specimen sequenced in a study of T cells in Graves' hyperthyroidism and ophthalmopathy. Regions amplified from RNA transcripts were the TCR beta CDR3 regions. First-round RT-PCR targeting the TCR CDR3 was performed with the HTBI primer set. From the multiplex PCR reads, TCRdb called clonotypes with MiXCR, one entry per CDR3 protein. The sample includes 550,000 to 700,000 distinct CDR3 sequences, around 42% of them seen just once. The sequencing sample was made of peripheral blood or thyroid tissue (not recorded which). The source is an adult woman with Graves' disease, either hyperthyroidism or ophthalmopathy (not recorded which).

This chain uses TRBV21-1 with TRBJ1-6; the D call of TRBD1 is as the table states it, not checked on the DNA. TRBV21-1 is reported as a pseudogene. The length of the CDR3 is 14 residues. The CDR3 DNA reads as TGTGCCAGCAGCACGGGACAGTCAAATTCACCCCTCCACTTT. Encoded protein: CASSTGQSNSPLHF.

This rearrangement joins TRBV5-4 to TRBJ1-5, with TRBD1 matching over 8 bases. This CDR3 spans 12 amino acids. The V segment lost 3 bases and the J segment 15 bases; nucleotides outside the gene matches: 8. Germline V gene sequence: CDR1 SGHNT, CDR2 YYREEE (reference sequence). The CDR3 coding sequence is TGTGCCAGCAGCTCGGACATGGACAGGGCGCATTTT. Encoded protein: CASSSDMDRAHF.

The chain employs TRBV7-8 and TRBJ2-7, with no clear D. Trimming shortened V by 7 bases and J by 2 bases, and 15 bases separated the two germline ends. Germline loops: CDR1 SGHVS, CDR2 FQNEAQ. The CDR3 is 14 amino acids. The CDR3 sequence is CASTPSRTAYEQYF. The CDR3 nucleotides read TGTGCCAGCACCCCCAGTCGGACCGCCTACGAGCAGTACTTC. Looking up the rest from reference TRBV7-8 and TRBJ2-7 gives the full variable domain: GAGVSQSPRYKVAKRGQDVALRCDPISGHVSLFWYQQALGQGPEFLTYFQNEAQLDKSGLPSDRFFAERPEGSVSTLKIQRTQQEDSAVYLCASTPSRTAYEQYFGPGTRLTVT.

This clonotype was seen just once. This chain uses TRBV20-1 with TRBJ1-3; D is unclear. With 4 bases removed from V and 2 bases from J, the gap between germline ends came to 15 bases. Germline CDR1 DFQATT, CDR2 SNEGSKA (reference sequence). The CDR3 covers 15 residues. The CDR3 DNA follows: TGCAGTGCTATTGGTCTGGGGAGCACTGGAAACACCATATATTTT. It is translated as CSAIGLGSTGNTIYF.

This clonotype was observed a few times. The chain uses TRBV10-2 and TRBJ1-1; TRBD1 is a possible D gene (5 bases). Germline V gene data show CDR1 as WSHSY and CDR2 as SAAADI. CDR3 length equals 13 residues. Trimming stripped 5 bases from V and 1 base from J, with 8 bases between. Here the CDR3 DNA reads TGCGCCAGCAGTCGGGGGGAGAACACTGAAGCTTTCTTT. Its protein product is CASSRGENTEAFF.

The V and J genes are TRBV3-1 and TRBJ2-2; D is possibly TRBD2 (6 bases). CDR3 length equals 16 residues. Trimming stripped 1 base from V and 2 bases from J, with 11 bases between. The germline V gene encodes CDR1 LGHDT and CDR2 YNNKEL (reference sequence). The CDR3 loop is CASSQVGSGNTGELFF. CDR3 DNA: TGTGCCAGCAGCCAAGTAGGTAGCGGAAACACCGGGGAGCTGTTTTTT.

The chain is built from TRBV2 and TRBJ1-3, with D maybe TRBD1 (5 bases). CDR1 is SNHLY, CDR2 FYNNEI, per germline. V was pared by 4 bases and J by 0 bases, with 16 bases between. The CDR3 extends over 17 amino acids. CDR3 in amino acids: CASSGAGPLFSGNTIYF. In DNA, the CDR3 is TGTGCCAGCAGTGGTGCGGGACCGCTGTTCTCTGGAAACACCATATATTTT.

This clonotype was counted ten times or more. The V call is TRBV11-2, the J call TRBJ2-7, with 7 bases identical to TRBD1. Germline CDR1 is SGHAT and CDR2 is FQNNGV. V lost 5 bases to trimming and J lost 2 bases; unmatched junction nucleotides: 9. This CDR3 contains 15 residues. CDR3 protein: CASSDRQGWTYEQYF. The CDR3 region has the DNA TGTGCCAGCAGCGATCGACAGGGTTGGACCTACGAGCAGTACTTC.